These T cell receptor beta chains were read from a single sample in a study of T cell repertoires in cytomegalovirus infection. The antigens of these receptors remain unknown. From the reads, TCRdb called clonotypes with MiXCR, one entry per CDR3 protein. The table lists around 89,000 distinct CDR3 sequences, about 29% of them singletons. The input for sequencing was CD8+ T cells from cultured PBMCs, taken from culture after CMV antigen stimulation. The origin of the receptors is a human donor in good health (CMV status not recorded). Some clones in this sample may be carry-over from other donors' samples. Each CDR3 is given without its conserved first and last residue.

ASSLAGIYEQY TRBJ2-7 TRBV12-3/TRBV12-4
ASSPTSGKAYEQY TRBJ2-7 TRBV3-1
ASSLNRGPVYGYT TRBJ1-2 TRBV7-2
ASSLARGAVSLSTDTQY TRBJ2-3 TRBV7-2
ASSQVGAGELF TRBJ2-2 TRBV4-2
ASSLNFGSHGSHEQF TRBJ2-1 TRBV11-2
ASALGALYGYT TRBJ1-2 TRBV12-5
ASSSHYPGLAGHNEQF TRBJ2-1 TRBV5-4
ASTLWPSTEYGYT TRBJ1-2 TRBV12-3/TRBV12-4
ASSYSQTGLSGYT TRBJ1-2 TRBV6-5
ASSLARSGHPEETQY TRBJ2-5 TRBV7-8
ASSWTSTNEQF TRBJ2-1 TRBV12-3/TRBV12-4
SASPGLSEAF TRBJ1-1 TRBV20-1
ATSSGSSYYEQY TRBJ2-7 TRBV15
ASNVWGAYQPQH TRBJ1-5 TRBV2
ASRDRDRGMNTEAF TRBJ1-1 TRBV19
ASSLGAGGGAQY TRBJ2-5 TRBV7-2
ASSLRRTTNSPLH TRBJ1-6 TRBV5-1
ASSYSTGPSYEQY TRBJ2-7 TRBV6-5
ASSPRGQPQH TRBJ1-5 TRBV6-1
ASSQSRGSGANVLT TRBJ2-6 TRBV7-2
ASSLAFRASGDEQF TRBJ2-1 TRBV7-2
ASSEFRTGADTQY TRBJ2-3 TRBV6-1
ASTWGEVKNIQY TRBJ2-4 TRBV2
ASSFGHPYNSPLH TRBJ1-6 TRBV5-1
ASSPRTDGNEQF TRBJ2-1 TRBV6-5
AISDVLLSARREAF TRBJ1-1 TRBV10-3
ASRGTGITEAF TRBJ1-1 TRBV6-1
ASSRWGNSPLH TRBJ1-6 TRBV7-2
ASSYAGDSNQPQH TRBJ1-5 TRBV7-9
ASSVADREAF TRBJ1-1 TRBV7-8
ASSIPGSGFYGYT TRBJ1-2 TRBV7-6
ASSPLLGEGVGEAF TRBJ1-1 TRBV7-4
ASSPGPGGGELF TRBJ2-2 TRBV7-3
ASSRDGTNYGYT TRBJ1-2 TRBV6-2/TRBV6-3
ASSQGTDTQY TRBJ2-3 TRBV3-1
ASTHWAGTDANYGYT TRBJ1-2 TRBV19
ASSFSGGPTEAF TRBJ1-1 TRBV12-3/TRBV12-4
AIRRDSDAYEQY TRBJ2-7 TRBV10-3
ASSENPQGYTDTQY TRBJ2-3 TRBV5-4
ASSVTGGSEQF TRBJ2-1 TRBV7-3
ASSPQGVDTEAF TRBJ1-1 TRBV9
ASTLRGSGGNTIY TRBJ1-3 TRBV12-3/TRBV12-4
DSSMGNEQF TRBJ2-1 TRBV19